The 11 T cell receptor beta chains presented below share a single source sample, sequenced in a study of cytotoxic CD8 clonotypes in ibrutinib-treated CLL. Sequencing was performed with immunoSEQ multiplex PCR; in TCRdb, only in-frame clones are kept and a portion is missing. Of roughly 190,000 clones detected, around 72% appear once; the ten largest clones hold 13%. Here the sequenced sample was PBMCs, taken after 24 months of ibrutinib treatment. The receptors stem from a human donor with chronic lymphocytic leukemia.

This clone occurred once. DNA for the CDR3: TGTGCCAGCAGCCTCCAGGGGGATCAGCCCCAGCATTTT. Translating it yields CASSLQGDQPQHF. V usage is TRBV7-2 and J usage is TRBJ1-5; 7 bases are a match to TRBD1. Germline CDR1 is SGHTA and CDR2 is FQGNSA. CDR3 size: 13 residues. The V and J ends lost 5 bases and 5 bases, in that order; junction bases with no gene match: 3.

J is TRBJ2-5 and V is TRBV28; D possibly corresponds to TRBD1 (5 bases). Germline V gene data show CDR1 as MDHEN and CDR2 as SYDVKM. The CDR3 spans 18 residues. V was clipped by 3 bases and J by 4 bases, with 24 bases between them. CDR3 loop: CASSFLSGWMMSRETQYF. DNA for the CDR3: TGTGCCAGCAGTTTCCTGTCAGGGTGGATGATGTCTCGAGAGACCCAGTACTTC.

The chain joins TRBV4-3 to TRBJ2-5; D gene ambiguous. Trimming left V 1 base short and J 2 bases short, with 14 bases between. The CDR3 sequence is 16 residues long. Germline CDR1 and CDR2: LGHNA and YSLEER. CDR3 residues: CASSQVAHNLQETQYF. The CDR3 DNA is TGCGCCAGCAGCCAAGTGGCTCACAACCTACAAGAGACCCAGTACTTC.

This rearrangement joins TRBV27 to TRBJ2-1, with D possibly being TRBD2 (5 bases). CDR1 is MNHEY and CDR2 is SMNVEV in the germline V gene (reference sequence). CDR3 length: 14 residues. Trimming removed 4 bases from V and 5 bases from J, with 12 bases in between. In nucleotides, the CDR3 is TGTGCCAGCAGTTGGGTAGCGCCTGACAATGAGCAGTTCTTC. Protein sequence: CASSWVAPDNEQFF.

The chain links TRBV19 to TRBJ2-3, with 7 bases matching TRBD2. The junction had 10 bases not matched to a gene; V was cut back by 4 bases and J by 0 bases. Germline V gives CDR1 LNHDA, CDR2 SQIVND (reference sequence). This CDR3 is built from 17 residues. The CDR3 DNA reads as TGTGCCAGTAGTACGGCGGGAGATGGTGTTAGCACAGATACGCAGTATTTT. Protein sequence: CASSTAGDGVSTDTQYF.

The rearrangement uses TRBV7-8 and TRBJ2-7, with 7 bases matching TRBD1. The CDR3 is made up of 15 amino acids. V lost 5 bases, J lost 0 bases, and 7 bases stayed unmatched. In germline, CDR1 is SGHVS, CDR2 FQNEAQ. CDR3 protein: CASSRPRQGSYEQYF. The CDR3 coding sequence is TGTGCCAGCAGCCGACCTCGACAGGGCTCCTACGAGCAGTACTTC.

The V call is TRBV19, the J call TRBJ2-7, with D perhaps TRBD2 (6 bases). The germline V gene has CDR1 LNHDA and CDR2 SQIVND (reference sequence). The CDR3 contains 14 residues. Trimming removed 6 bases from V and 0 bases from J, with 12 bases in between. The CDR3 loop is CASRSPGVSYEQYF. CDR3 sequence (DNA): TGTGCCAGTAGATCCCCGGGAGTCTCCTACGAGCAGTACTTC.

The gene calls are TRBV19 and TRBJ1-2; a weak D match, TRBD1 (5 bases). Trimming stripped 6 bases from V and 3 bases from J, with 11 bases between. Germline CDR1 LNHDA, CDR2 SQIVND (reference sequence). The CDR3 sequence is 13 residues long. CDR3 amino acids: CASSSGTDYGYTF. Written as DNA, the CDR3 is TGTGCCAGTAGCTCCGGGACGGACTATGGCTACACCTTC.

J is TRBJ1-5 and V is TRBV7-9, with TRBD1 matching over 7 bases. The germline gives CDR1 SEHNR, CDR2 FQNEAQ (reference sequence). The CDR3 sequence is 14 residues long. Trimming at V came to 11 bases and at J to 2 bases, leaving 9 bases not matched to a gene. DNA of the CDR3: TGTGCCCTAGGAACAGGGGCGGGCAATCAGCCCCAGCATTTT. Its translation is CALGTGAGNQPQHF.

The V call is TRBV19, the J call TRBJ2-1; a weak D match, TRBD2 (6 bases). The CDR3 length is 15 residues. V was trimmed by 3 bases and J by 6 bases, leaving 15 bases between them. Germline CDR1 is LNHDA and CDR2 is SQIVND (reference sequence). The CDR3 loop is CASSIFVSGVNEQFF. Written as DNA, the CDR3 is TGTGCCAGTAGTATTTTTGTTAGCGGAGTCAATGAGCAGTTCTTC.

V and J are TRBV2 and TRBJ2-3; no clear D. This CDR3 region has 12 residues. Trimming removed 2 bases at V and 4 bases at J, with 4 bases between. CDR1 is SNHLY, CDR2 FYNNEI, per germline. CDR3 residues: CASSEPPDTQYF. The DNA of the CDR3 is TGTGCCAGCAGTGAACCCCCAGATACGCAGTATTTT. The full variable domain, completed using reference TRBV2 and TRBJ2-3, is EPEVTQTPSHQVTQMGQEVILRCVPISNHLYFYWYRQILGQKVEFLVSFYNNEISEKSEIFDDQFSVERPDGSNFTLKIRSTKLEDSAMYFCASSEPPDTQYFGPGTRLTVL.